A single sample gave rise to the 32 T cell receptor beta chains below, sequenced in a study of graft-versus-host responses after intestinal transplantation (dated by TCRdb to the early 2020s). The time point label, as the study defines it: cells obtained before transplantation from donor or recipient. The antigens these receptors bind are not known. The receptor library was made with the immunoSEQ multiplex PCR assay. TCRdb's version of the immuneACCESS table is confined to in-frame rearrangements and falls short of the full clone set. An unresolved V gene accounts for under half of the shortfall where checked; the remainder is of unknown origin. Counted in this sample were roughly 110,000 clones; about 87% of them appeared once. Together, the top ten hold over 0.55% of the sample. Specimen: unstimulated CD4+ T cells sorted from spleen or lymph node cells, collected before transplant. These receptors all come from a human donor who was the organ donor for an intestinal transplant.

The J gene is TRBJ2-7, the V gene TRBV27; a weak D match, TRBD1 (6 bases). The CDR3 consists of 15 residues. Per germline, CDR1 MNHEY and CDR2 SMNVEV (reference sequence). V was trimmed by 1 base and J by 2 bases, leaving 12 bases between them. Here the CDR3 reads CASSLFGTPAYEQYF. In DNA, the CDR3 is TGTGCCAGCAGTTTATTTGGGACACCAGCCTACGAGCAGTACTTC.

This chain links TRBV28 with TRBJ2-1; 11 bases fit TRBD2. The CDR3 sequence is 15 residues long. CDR1 MDHEN and CDR2 SYDVKM come from the germline V gene. V was clipped by 6 bases and J by 6 bases; unmatched bases: 7. This chain's CDR3 is CASRRLAGGSNEQFF. CDR3 nucleotide sequence: TGTGCCAGCAGACGTCTAGCGGGGGGCTCCAATGAGCAGTTCTTC.

The chain carries TRBV10-3 and TRBJ2-7, with 7 bases identical to TRBD1. This CDR3 has 14 amino acids. The junction had 6 bases not matched to a gene; V was cut back by 3 bases and J by 4 bases. Germline V gene data show CDR1 as ENHRY and CDR2 as SYGVKD. The CDR3 reads CAISDLKGAYEQYF. The CDR3, as DNA: TGTGCCATCAGTGATCTGAAGGGGGCATACGAGCAGTACTTC.

This rearrangement joins TRBV6-6 to TRBJ2-7; no reliable D call. Germline V gives CDR1 MNHNY, CDR2 SVGAGI (reference sequence). CDR3 length equals 13 residues. The V gene lost 2 bases and the J gene lost 2 bases, with 7 bases spanning the gap. CDR3 bases: TGTGCCAGCAGTTACAGGGTTACCTACGAGCAGTACTTC. This gives the protein CASSYRVTYEQYF.

V and J are TRBV7-9 and TRBJ2-1, with D perhaps TRBD2 (6 bases). Trimming stripped 0 bases from V and 2 bases from J, with 8 bases between. Germline V gene sequence: CDR1 SEHNR, CDR2 FQNEAQ (reference sequence). The length of the CDR3 is 15 residues. CDR3 region: CASSLAGGTYNEQFF. The CDR3 DNA follows: TGTGCCAGCAGCTTAGCTGGGGGGACCTACAATGAGCAGTTCTTC.

V and J are TRBV2 and TRBJ1-1, with a tentative D call TRBD1 (5 bases). Per the germline V gene, CDR1 is SNHLY and CDR2 is FYNNEI. CDR3 length: 15 amino acids. V was cut by 6 bases and J by 4 bases, with 18 bases left in between. Here the CDR3 DNA reads TGTGCCAGCAGAGTCCACGGGGGAAGGATCACTGAAGCTTTCTTT. Translated, it gives CASRVHGGRITEAFF.

The chain has TRBV5-1 and TRBJ1-3; D is undetermined. Trimming removed 3 bases at V and 2 bases at J, with 0 bases between. The V gene's germline CDR1 is SGHRS and CDR2 YFSETQ. The length of the CDR3 is 11 residues. This CDR3 is CASSSGNTIYF. CDR3 coding DNA: TGCGCCAGCAGCTCTGGAAACACCATATATTTT. The whole variable domain, remainder taken from reference TRBV5-1 and TRBJ1-3, is KAGVTQTPRYLIKTRGQQVTLSCSPISGHRSVSWYQQTPGQGLQFLFEYFSETQRNKGNFPGRFSGRQFSNSRSEMNVSTLELGDSALYLCASSSGNTIYFGEGSWLTVV.

The chain is built from TRBV12-5 and TRBJ1-4; D is uncertain. Germline-derived CDR1 and CDR2 are LGHNT and FRNRAP. The CDR3 extends over 11 amino acids. Trimming pared 6 bases from V and 8 bases from J, leaving 7 bases between. The CDR3 DNA is TGTGCTAGTGGGGTGTACGAAAAACTGTTTTTT. This encodes CASGVYEKLFF.

Turning to this clone: The germline gene is not matched at one end of the junction; a read error may be the cause. This chain joins TRBV27 and TRBJ2-1; the D call may be TRBD1 or TRBD2 (5 bases each). In germline, CDR1 is MNHEY, CDR2 SMNVEV (reference sequence). This CDR3 has 12 amino acids. The CDR3 is CASSRGRDVKIF. The CDR3 DNA follows: TGTGCCAGCAGTCGGGGTAGGGACGTGAAGATCTTC.

The chain combines TRBV9 with TRBJ2-3; the match to TRBD2 covers 10 bases. Germline CDR1 reads SGDLS; CDR2 reads YYNGEE. The CDR3 covers 17 residues. After removal of 0 bases from V and 6 bases from J, the junction contained 10 bases not matched to a gene. The CDR3: CASSVGAGGGGPDTQYF. CDR3 sequence (DNA): TGTGCCAGCAGCGTAGGAGCGGGAGGGGGAGGACCCGATACGCAGTATTTT.

A note on this clone: Other DNA sequences in the sample encode the same CDR3. CDR3 bases: TGTGCCAGCTCGACGAGCTCCTACGAGCAGTACTTC. It is translated as CASSTSSYEQYF. The V and J genes are TRBV18 and TRBJ2-7, with unresolved D. This CDR3 region has 12 residues. V lost 6 bases to trimming and J lost 0 bases, with 6 bases between them. Germline V lookup: CDR1 KGHSH, CDR2 LQKENI.

The genes are TRBV25-1 and TRBJ2-1; TRBD1 agrees at 8 bases. In germline, CDR1 is MGHDK, CDR2 SYGVNS. The ends lost 3 bases at V and 6 bases at J; junction bases unmatched: 13. The CDR3 length is 17 residues. The CDR3 here is CASSEYFGTGGPNEQFF. CDR3 DNA sequence: TGTGCCAGCAGTGAGTATTTCGGAACAGGGGGTCCCAATGAGCAGTTCTTC.

This chain links TRBV28 with TRBJ1-4; D is uncertain. Germline values: CDR1 MDHEN, CDR2 SYDVKM. The CDR3 covers 12 residues. V lost 5 bases and J 13 bases, leaving 14 bases between the germline ends. The CDR3 reads CASSGPRATLFF. As DNA, the CDR3 is TGTGCCAGCAGTGGTCCGAGGGCCACACTGTTTTTT.

The chain uses TRBV20-1 and TRBJ2-3; D remains ambiguous. Germline lookup yields CDR1 DFQATT and CDR2 SNEGSKA (reference sequence). Trimming shortened V by 7 bases and J by 2 bases, and 7 bases separated the two germline ends. This CDR3 is built from 11 residues. The CDR3, as DNA: TGCAGTGTGGGGTACACAGATACGCAGTATTTT. It is translated as CSVGYTDTQYF.

This chain joins TRBV6-1 and TRBJ1-5; D not certain. CDR1 MNHNS and CDR2 SASEGT come from the germline V gene. V was clipped by 7 bases and J by 8 bases, with 15 bases between them. The CDR3 covers 13 residues. This CDR3 reads CASKIWRTEPQHF. CDR3 in DNA: TGTGCCAGCAAAATCTGGCGAACGGAGCCCCAGCATTTT.

The chain has TRBV5-1 and TRBJ2-7; 10 nucleotides line up with TRBD2. This CDR3 has 16 amino acids. Germline loops: CDR1 SGHRS, CDR2 YFSETQ. Trimming removed 4 bases from V and 2 bases from J; junction bases left unmatched: 9. The chain's CDR3 is CASSLTIAGGTYEQYF. In DNA form, the CDR3 reads TGCGCCAGCAGCCTGACCATAGCGGGGGGAACCTACGAGCAGTACTTC. Combining the CDR3 with reference TRBV5-1 and TRBJ2-7 gives the whole variable domain KAGVTQTPRYLIKTRGQQVTLSCSPISGHRSVSWYQQTPGQGLQFLFEYFSETQRNKGNFPGRFSGRQFSNSRSEMNVSTLELGDSALYLCASSLTIAGGTYEQYFGPGTRLTVT.

The CDR3 loop reads CASSLAYREGEQYF. The CDR3 nucleotides read TGCGCCAGCAGCTTGGCCTACAGGGAGGGGGAGCAGTACTTC. The J gene is TRBJ2-7, the V gene TRBV5-1; TRBD2 might be the D (7 bases). Germline CDR1 is SGHRS and CDR2 is YFSETQ. The CDR3 covers 14 residues. The V and J ends lost 0 bases and 7 bases respectively, with 14 bases between them.

This chain connects TRBV5-6 to TRBJ2-6; the match to TRBD1 covers 10 bases. The CDR3 loop spans 18 amino acids. Germline-derived CDR1 and CDR2 are SGHDT and YYEEEE. The J segment lost 4 bases and the V segment lost 4 bases, leaving 11 bases of the junction unmatched. The CDR3 nucleotides are TGTGCCAGCAGCCGAAACCGGGACAGGGGCCAAGGGGCCAACGTCCTGACTTTC. This encodes CASSRNRDRGQGANVLTF.

The chain combines TRBV11-1 with TRBJ1-1, with a tentative D call TRBD1 (5 bases). This CDR3 region has 13 residues. Germline CDR1 and CDR2: SGHAT and FQDESV (reference sequence). V lost 2 bases to trimming and J lost 1 base, with 5 bases between them. The CDR3 DNA follows: TGTGCCAGCAGCTTACAGGGGAACACTGAAGCTTTCTTT. It codes for CASSLQGNTEAFF.

The chain employs TRBV6-5 and TRBJ2-7, with 8 bases aligning to TRBD1. The germline V gene has CDR1 MNHEY and CDR2 SVGAGI. The CDR3 totals 15 residues. After removal of 6 bases from V and 2 bases from J, the junction contained 9 bases not matched to a gene. In nucleotides, the CDR3 is TGTGCCAGCAGATTCGACAGGGGCAGTCCCTACGAGCAGTACTTC. This sequence encodes CASRFDRGSPYEQYF.

The V and J genes are TRBV6-6 and TRBJ2-5; 9 bases line up with TRBD2. Germline trimming cut 3 bases from V and 2 bases from J; bases unmatched to any gene: 4. Germline V gene sequence: CDR1 MNHNY, CDR2 SVGAGI (reference sequence). The CDR3 is made up of 15 amino acids. The CDR3 nucleotides read TGTGCCAGCAGTTATCTGCGGGGGGGACAAGAGACCCAGTACTTC. Translated: CASSYLRGGQETQYF.

V and J are TRBV6-5 and TRBJ1-3, with TRBD1 identical over 8 bases. Per germline, CDR1 MNHEY and CDR2 SVGAGI. CDR3 length: 16 residues. The V segment lost 2 bases and the J segment 0 bases; nucleotides outside the gene matches: 3. DNA of the CDR3: TGTGCCAGCAGTTACGGGACAGGCAGCTCTGGAAACACCATATATTTT. This codes for CASSYGTGSSGNTIYF.

The chain combines TRBV4-1 with TRBJ2-7; D is undetermined. The V end was cut by 1 base, the J end by 9 bases, with 19 bases between. CDR3 length: 15 amino acids. CDR1 is MGHRA and CDR2 is YSYEKL in the germline V gene. The CDR3 sequence is CASSQGLSHGVLQYF. CDR3 in DNA: TGCGCCAGCAGCCAAGGGCTGTCCCACGGCGTTTTGCAGTACTTC.

The chain combines TRBV30 with TRBJ1-1; D may be TRBD1 (5 bases). The CDR3 is 13 amino acids. Trimming removed 0 bases at V and 0 bases at J, with 5 bases between. The germline CDR1 and CDR2 sequences are GTSNPN and SVGIG (reference sequence). CDR3 amino acids: CAWSVGVNTEAFF. CDR3 nucleotides: TGTGCCTGGAGTGTGGGGGTGAACACTGAAGCTTTCTTT.

This clone was seen only once. The chain links TRBV11-2 to TRBJ1-3, with a tentative D call TRBD1 (5 bases). This CDR3 comprises 15 residues. Trimming took off 3 bases at V and 0 bases at J, with 9 bases between the two ends. Germline loops: CDR1 SGHAT, CDR2 FQNNGV. The DNA for the CDR3 is TGTGCCAGCAGCTTCATGGGGGTCTCTGGAAACACCATATATTTT. It codes for CASSFMGVSGNTIYF. Full variable domain (remainder filled in from reference TRBV11-2 and TRBJ1-3): EAGVAQSPRYKIIEKRQSVAFWCNPISGHATLYWYQQILGQGPKLLIQFQNNGVVDDSQLPKDRFSAERLKGVDSTLKIQPAKLEDSAVYLCASSFMGVSGNTIYFGEGSWLTVV.

This chain joins TRBV30 and TRBJ2-1; TRBD2 matches at 13 bases. The CDR3 has 19 residues. The germline CDR1 and CDR2 sequences are GTSNPN and SVGIG (reference sequence). V shed 0 bases, J shed 1 base, and the junction held 9 bases outside the gene matches. This CDR3 is CAWSVLGLAGVKSYNEQFF. The CDR3 DNA sequence: TGTGCCTGGAGTGTACTAGGACTAGCGGGAGTAAAGTCCTACAATGAGCAGTTCTTC.

V gene TRBV6-9 combines with J gene TRBJ2-1; either TRBD1 or TRBD2 may fit D (6 bases each). There are 16 residues in the CDR3. V shed 8 bases and J shed 0 bases, with 17 bases lying between them. Germline V gene sequence: CDR1 MNHGY, CDR2 SVAAGI. The CDR3 reads CASLGGRGSSYNEQFF. The DNA of the CDR3 is TGTGCCAGCTTAGGGGGGCGGGGCAGCTCCTACAATGAGCAGTTCTTC.

This chain joins TRBV4-1 and TRBJ2-2; D not resolved. This CDR3 has 13 amino acids. V dropped 0 bases and J dropped 4 bases, with 3 bases sitting between them. Germline V gene sequence: CDR1 MGHRA, CDR2 YSYEKL. DNA for the CDR3: TGCGCCAGCAGCCAAGATTCCACCGGGGAGCTGTTTTTT. Protein: CASSQDSTGELFF.

The chain is built from TRBV20-1 and TRBJ1-1; tentatively, D is TRBD1 (5 bases). The CDR3 consists of 11 residues. Germline lookup yields CDR1 DFQATT and CDR2 SNEGSKA (reference sequence). V lost 5 bases, J lost 8 bases, and 12 bases lay in between. This CDR3 is CSAPRGHEAFF. In nucleotides, the CDR3 is TGCAGTGCTCCCCGGGGCCACGAAGCTTTCTTT.

The chain is built from TRBV7-5 and TRBJ2-7; the D call of TRBD1 is as the table states it, not checked on the DNA. TRBV7-5 is shown as a pseudogene. The CDR3 has 15 residues. Written as DNA, the CDR3 is TGTGTCAGAAGCGGATACAGTCTTCTCTCCTACGAGCAGTACTTC. Translated: CVRSGYSLLSYEQYF.

J is TRBJ2-7 and V is TRBV5-1; possible D gene TRBD1, 5 bases. Germline lookup yields CDR1 SGHRS and CDR2 YFSETQ. The CDR3 spans 15 residues. V was shortened by 3 bases and J by 0 bases, with 13 bases between the two germline ends. The CDR3 sequence: CASSSQGGPSYEQYF. DNA of the CDR3: TGCGCCAGCAGCTCGCAGGGTGGTCCCTCCTACGAGCAGTACTTC.

The chain links TRBV11-2 to TRBJ2-7; D gene uncertain. Deletions cut 4 bases from V and 2 bases from J, with 9 bases between. The CDR3 is 13 residues long. Per the germline V gene, CDR1 is SGHAT and CDR2 is FQNNGV. This chain's CDR3 is CASSWVWTYEQYF. CDR3 sequence (DNA): TGTGCCAGCAGCTGGGTGTGGACCTACGAGCAGTACTTC. The entire variable domain, with the rest obtained from reference TRBV11-2 and TRBJ2-7, is as follows: EAGVAQSPRYKIIEKRQSVAFWCNPISGHATLYWYQQILGQGPKLLIQFQNNGVVDDSQLPKDRFSAERLKGVDSTLKIQPAKLEDSAVYLCASSWVWTYEQYFGPGTRLTVT.